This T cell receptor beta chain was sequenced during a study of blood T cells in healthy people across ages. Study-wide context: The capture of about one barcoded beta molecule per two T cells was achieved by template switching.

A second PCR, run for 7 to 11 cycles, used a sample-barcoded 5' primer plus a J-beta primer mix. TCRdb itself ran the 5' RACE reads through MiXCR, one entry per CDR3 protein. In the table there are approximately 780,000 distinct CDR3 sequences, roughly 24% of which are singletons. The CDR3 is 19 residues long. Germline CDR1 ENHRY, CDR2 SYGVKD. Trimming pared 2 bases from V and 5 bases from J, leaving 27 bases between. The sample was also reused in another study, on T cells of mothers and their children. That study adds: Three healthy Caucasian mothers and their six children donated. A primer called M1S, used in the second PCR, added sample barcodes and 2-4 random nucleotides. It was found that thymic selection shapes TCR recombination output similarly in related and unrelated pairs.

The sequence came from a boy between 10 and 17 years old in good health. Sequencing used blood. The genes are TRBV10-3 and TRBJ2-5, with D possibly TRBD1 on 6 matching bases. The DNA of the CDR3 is TGTGCCATCAGTGAGCCGGATAATTTCAGGACAGAAACGGGGGAGACCCAGTACTTC. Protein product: CAISEPDNFRTETGETQYF.